Detailed here is one T cell receptor (beta chain). Clones were sequenced by immunoSEQ multiplex PCR, and TCRdb holds only the in-frame ones, with some missing. The sample has roughly 120,000 clones; approximately 80% are singletons. This entry belongs to a study of blood T cell repertoires in COVID-19. The wider study: Some COVID-19 samples were acute and others convalescent; all came from the United States, Italy and Spain.

The J segment lost 7 bases and the V segment lost 0 bases, leaving 8 bases of the junction unmatched. From germline, CDR1 is SGHNT and CDR2 YENEEA. The CDR3 covers 16 residues. This receptor was taken from a middle-aged woman with acute or convalescent COVID-19. Sequencing was carried out using peripheral blood. The V call is TRBV11-3, the J call TRBJ2-2; 7 bases are a match to TRBD1. Written as DNA, the CDR3 is TGTGCCAGCAGCTTAGATTCGGCAGGGGGTAACGGGGAGCTGTTTTTT. Translated, it gives CASSLDSAGGNGELFF.